The source of this T cell receptor beta chain is a study of shared clonotypes between healthy human individuals. Across the whole study: A donor's plate count was three for CD4 naive and three for CD4 memory; CD8 naive had two and CD8 memory one. Whole-study findings and limits: Naive subsets typically showed greater estimated richness than memory subsets. Generation probabilities were higher for clonotypes shared across all four sorted-subset donors than for unshared ones.

Clones were sequenced by immunoSEQ multiplex PCR, and TCRdb holds only the in-frame ones, with some missing. The table shows about 660,000 clones, with less than 85% occurring only once. As regards this clone: Its antigen is still unknown.

The CDR3 is 14 residues long. Trimming pared 10 bases from V and 0 bases from J, leaving 12 bases between. Germline V gives CDR1 LNHDA, CDR2 SQIVND (reference sequence). The chain is built from TRBV19 and TRBJ2-2; possibly TRBD1 for D (5 bases). This TCR was sampled from a woman in her 30s in good health. Sequencing was carried out using memory CD4+ T cells sorted from blood. The subset: CD45RA-negative fraction. The CDR3 sequence: CATRTTANTGELFF. CDR3 coding DNA: TGTGCCACCAGGACAACCGCGAACACCGGGGAGCTGTTTTTT.